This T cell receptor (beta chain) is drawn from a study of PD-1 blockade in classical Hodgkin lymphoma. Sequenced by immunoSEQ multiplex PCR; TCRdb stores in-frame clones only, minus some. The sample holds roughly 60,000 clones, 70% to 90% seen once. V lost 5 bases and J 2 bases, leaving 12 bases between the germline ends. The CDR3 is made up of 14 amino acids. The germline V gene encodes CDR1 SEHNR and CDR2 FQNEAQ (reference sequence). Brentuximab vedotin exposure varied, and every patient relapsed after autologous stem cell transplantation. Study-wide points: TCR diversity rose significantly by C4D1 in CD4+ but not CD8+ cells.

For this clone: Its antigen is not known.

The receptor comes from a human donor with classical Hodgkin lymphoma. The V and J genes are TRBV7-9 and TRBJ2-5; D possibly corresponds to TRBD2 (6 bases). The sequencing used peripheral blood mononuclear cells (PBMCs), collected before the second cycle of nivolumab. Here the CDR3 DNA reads TGTGCCAGCAGCAGGAGACTAGATCAAGAGACCCAGTACTTC. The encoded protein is CASSRRLDQETQYF.